The source of this T cell receptor beta chain is a study of blood T cell repertoires in COVID-19 (dated by TCRdb to about 2020). Background on the whole study: Collaborator samples came from the United States, Italy and Spain and covered acute and convalescent phases of COVID-19. The samples were drawn from two sources: the first 160 participants of the ongoing ImmuneRACE study, and 950 to 1,500 subjects contributed by 6 global collaborators. HLA class I and class II types, where available, came from metadata supplied by the sample provider rather than from assay-based typing. Subjects who had been exposed to COVID-19, were actively infected with it, or had recovered from it provided the deeply sampled blood TCRbeta repertoires that made up the dataset. The repertoires were released in a freely available public database meant as a resource for research on the immune response to SARS-CoV-2. Nearly every sample came with metadata listing a de-identified subject ID, COVID-19 status, age in years and sex. The material from the prospective study consisted of cDNA or gDNA derived from T cells, B-cell-depleted T cells, or PBMCs.

The immunoSEQ Assay, a bias-controlled multiplex PCR, was used to amplify TCRbeta CDR3 regions from genomic DNA. The authors processed their data as follows. The number of nucleated cells in each sample was estimated from the amplification of reference gene primers within the assay. Sequence reads were collapsed and filtered to measure the absolute abundance of every unique TCRbeta CDR3 rearrangement. For each sample, productive Simpson clonality was calculated as the square root of Simpson's diversity index over productive rearrangements. This immuneACCESS table, as held by TCRdb, lists in-frame sequences with V and J called but not all clones. Of the missing ones, under half trace to an unresolved V gene in checked studies; the others have no known cause. The D gene and trimming were derived from the DNA, and the V and J assignments and clone size from that table. A total of about 120,000 clones appear in this sample, around 91% of them only once. The ten largest make up around a quarter of the sample.

Collaborating institutions collected whole blood in K2EDTA tubes following their own protocols. Collaborator samples were shipped for TCRbeta analysis as frozen whole blood, isolated PBMCs, or DNA extracted from either sample type. The investigation overall reported the following: How much clinical and demographic metadata was included differed by source and by participant, and the metadata was provided uncurated.

About this clone itself: Its target antigen remains unknown. The record has no base qualities; no much larger clone is one base away.

In the germline V gene, CDR1 corresponds to SQVTM and CDR2 to ANQGSEA. Trimming leaves V shorter by 5 bases and J shorter by 3 bases, with the junction holding 6 bases beyond the gene matches. The CDR3 numbers 13 residues from cysteine through phenylalanine. The read is trimmed to its CDR3 DNA, 39 bases read in frame from base 1. Sequencing used peripheral blood. The rearrangement joined TRBV29-1 to TRBJ2-7; 8 bases in the junction line up with TRBD2. The TCR sequence derives from a man in his 70s with active or convalescent COVID-19. The bases read TGCAGCGTTATAAGCGGGGGTGACTACGAGCAGTACTTC. Translated, this is CSVISGGDYEQYF.